This T cell receptor beta chain came from a study of blood T cell repertoires in COVID-19. Under the authors' procedure: Estimation of nucleated cell counts was performed using reference gene primer amplification. TCRdb keeps only in-frame clones here, not all; method: immunoSEQ multiplex PCR. That table gives V, J and clone size, and the DNA gave D and trimming. The table has about 92,000 clones, 75% to 90% seen once. The germline CDR1 and CDR2 sequences are SNHLY and FYNNEI. V dropped 5 bases and J dropped 9 bases, with 16 bases sitting between them. The CDR3 runs 13 residues. The rearrangement uses TRBV2 and TRBJ1-1, with D maybe TRBD1 (5 bases). Sequencing was carried out using peripheral blood. The TCR comes from a woman aged 80 or older with active or convalescent COVID-19. CDR3 in amino acids: CASSRGTEYQAFF. DNA for the CDR3: TGTGCCAGCAGTCGCGGGACGGAATACCAAGCTTTCTTT.